This T cell receptor (beta chain) came from a study of regulatory T cells in long-lasting Graves disease. About this clonotype: Germline and junction disagree at one end, which may indicate a read error.

Described time point: newly diagnosed GD, antithyroid drugs for less than 3 months. PBMC-derived RNA was used for the TCR library. There are 16 residues in the CDR3. Both iRepertoire HTBI primers and Arm-PCR of CDR3 regions were used to build the TCR beta libraries. TCRdb re-called the multiplex PCR reads with MiXCR, one entry per CDR3 protein. Of roughly 510,000 distinct CDR3 sequences in the sample, 15% to 20% were seen once. These sequences were also reported in another study, on T cells in Graves' hyperthyroidism and ophthalmopathy.

The sample here was peripheral blood mononuclear cells (PBMCs), taken at new diagnosis, from a patient treated with antithyroid drugs. The clonotype was recovered from a man younger than 35 with Graves disease. The chain links TRBV12-3 or TRBV12-4 to TRBJ1-1, with 7 nucleotides matching TRBD1. For the CDR3, the DNA is TGTGCCAGCAGCTTAGCGGGACAGCTCAAATACACTGAAGCTTTCTTT. Its translation is CASSLAGQLKYTEAFF.